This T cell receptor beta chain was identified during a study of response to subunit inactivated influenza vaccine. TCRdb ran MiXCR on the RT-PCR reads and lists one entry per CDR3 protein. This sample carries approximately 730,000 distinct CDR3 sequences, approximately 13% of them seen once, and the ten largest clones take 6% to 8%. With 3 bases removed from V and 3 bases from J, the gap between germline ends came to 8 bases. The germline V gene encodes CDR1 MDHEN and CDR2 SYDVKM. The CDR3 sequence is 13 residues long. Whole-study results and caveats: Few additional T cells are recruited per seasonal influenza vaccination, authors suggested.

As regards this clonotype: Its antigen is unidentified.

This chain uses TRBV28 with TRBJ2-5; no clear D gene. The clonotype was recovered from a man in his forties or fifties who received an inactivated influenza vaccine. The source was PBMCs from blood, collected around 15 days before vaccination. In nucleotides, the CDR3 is TGTGCCAGCAGTTTCCCACAAGAAGAGACCCAGTACTTC. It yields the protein CASSFPQEETQYF.